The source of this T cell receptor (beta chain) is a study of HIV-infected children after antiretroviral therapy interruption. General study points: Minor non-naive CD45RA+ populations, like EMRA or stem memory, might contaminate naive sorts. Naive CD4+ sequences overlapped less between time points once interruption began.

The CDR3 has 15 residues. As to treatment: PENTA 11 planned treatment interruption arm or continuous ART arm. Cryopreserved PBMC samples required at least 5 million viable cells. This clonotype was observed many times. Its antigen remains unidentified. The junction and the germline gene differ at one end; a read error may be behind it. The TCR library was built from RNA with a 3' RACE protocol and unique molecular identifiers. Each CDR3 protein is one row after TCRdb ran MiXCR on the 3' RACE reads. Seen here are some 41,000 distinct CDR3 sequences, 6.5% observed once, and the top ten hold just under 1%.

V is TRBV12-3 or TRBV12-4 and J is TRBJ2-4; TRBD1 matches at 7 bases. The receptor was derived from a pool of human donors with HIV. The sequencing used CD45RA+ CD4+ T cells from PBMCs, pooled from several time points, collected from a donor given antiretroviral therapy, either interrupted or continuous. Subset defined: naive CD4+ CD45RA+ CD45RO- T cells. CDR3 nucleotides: TGTGCCAGCAGTTTAGGGGACAGTAGTCAAAACACCTTGTACTTT. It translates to CASSLGDSSQNTLYF.